The sequence of this T cell receptor (beta chain) was determined in a study of blood T cell repertoires in COVID-19 (dated by TCRdb to between 2020 and 2021). For the wider study: The collaborator samples originated in the United States, Italy and Spain and spanned the acute and convalescent phases of COVID-19. Where available, HLA class I and class II types were taken from metadata supplied by the sample provider and were not determined by assay-based typing. The samples were drawn from two sources: the first 160 participants of the ongoing ImmuneRACE study, and fewer than 1,500 subjects contributed by 6 global collaborators. The sample metadata nearly always contained a de-identified subject ID, COVID-19 status, age in years and sex. The prospective study material was composed of cDNA or gDNA derived from T cells, B-cell-depleted T cells, or PBMCs. The dataset comprised deeply sampled blood TCRbeta repertoires from subjects exposed to, actively infected with, or recovered from COVID-19. The repertoires were made available in a free public database intended to serve as a resource for research on the immune response to SARS-CoV-2.

Samples from volunteer blood donors who had recovered from COVID-19 were contributed by a second Seattle source. The collaborating institutions used their own protocols to collect whole blood in K2EDTA tubes. For TCRbeta analysis, collaborators shipped samples in one of three forms: frozen whole blood, isolated PBMCs, or DNA extracted from either of those sample types. In this sample, this clone turned up a few times. Its cognate antigen has yet to be identified. Qualities for individual bases were not recorded, and no much larger clone is one base off. The CDR1 and CDR2 encoded by the germline V gene are SGHVS and FNYEAQ. From the cysteine up to the phenylalanine, the CDR3 has a length of 15 residues. The kept DNA is CDR3 alone, 45 bases in frame from the first base. V and J lose 1 base and 6 bases, and a span of 12 bases separates them. Paper-wide results and their limitations: Clinical and demographic metadata were provided uncurated, with the amount varying by source and participant.

TCRbeta CDR3 regions were amplified from genomic DNA by means of the immunoSEQ Assay, a bias-controlled multiplex PCR. Per the original workflow: Nucleated cell counts per sample were estimated from amplification of reference gene primers within the assay. To quantify the absolute abundance of each unique TCRbeta CDR3 rearrangement, sequence reads were collapsed and filtered. For each sample, productive Simpson clonality was calculated as the square root of Simpson's diversity index over productive rearrangements. The table comes from immuneACCESS by way of TCRdb, which keeps in-frame sequences with V and J called. Part of the clones is missing from these tables; in studies checked, under half for an unresolved V gene and the rest for unknown reasons. The V and J calls and clone size come from that table; D and trimming were worked out from the DNA. In this sample the table shows roughly 230,000 clones, 85% to 90% of which occur a single time. The ten largest clones take up about 4.5% of the sample.

This TCR came from a woman between 35 and 50 years old who had recovered from COVID-19. The V and J genes are TRBV7-6 and TRBJ2-2; TRBD1 could be the D gene, as 5 bases match. Input material: peripheral blood. The CDR3 protein is CASSLGQGSAGELFF. The nucleotide sequence reads TGTGCCAGCAGCTTAGGGCAGGGAAGTGCCGGGGAGCTGTTTTTT.